The clone carrying this TCR beta chain was detected only a few times. Its antigen is unknown. The data were obtained in a study of T-cell reconstitution after alpha-beta-depleted transplantation in children. Preparing the TCRbeta library involved the use of unique molecular identifiers. TCRdb independently ran MiXCR on the PCR reads; one entry per CDR3 protein. The table has some 830,000 distinct CDR3 sequences, under 20% seen once. Findings of the study overall: Reported findings indicate that, about two months after transplant, alpha-beta T cells came from several hundred expanded clones, which were derived from non-depleted graft cells. Surviving recipient T cells and intrathymic progenitors accounted for some patients' high TCRbeta diversity at day 60. From newly produced T cells came most of the T-cell counts and diversity one year after transplant.

The germline V gene has CDR1 SQVTM and CDR2 ANQGSEA. V lost 4 bases, J lost 8 bases, and 14 bases lay in between. The CDR3 runs 12 residues. Sequenced here: PBMCs, mostly from graft donor cells, sampled 360 days after TCRalphabeta/CD19-depleted stem cell transplant. The clonotype originates from a male patient younger than 18 who had a stem cell transplant for acute lymphoblastic leukemia, so the T cells may come from the graft donor. V usage is TRBV29-1 and J usage is TRBJ1-2, with D possibly matching TRBD1 (5 bases). CDR3 region: CSVGARGLGYTF. The CDR3 bases are TGCAGCGTTGGAGCCCGGGGCTTGGGCTACACCTTC. The complete variable domain, with remaining parts taken from reference TRBV29-1 and TRBJ1-2, reads SAVISQKPSRDICQRGTSLTIQCQVDSQVTMMFWYRQQPGQSLTLIATANQGSEATYESGFVIDKFPISRPNLTFSTLTVSNMSPEDSSIYLCSVGARGLGYTFGSGTRLTVV.